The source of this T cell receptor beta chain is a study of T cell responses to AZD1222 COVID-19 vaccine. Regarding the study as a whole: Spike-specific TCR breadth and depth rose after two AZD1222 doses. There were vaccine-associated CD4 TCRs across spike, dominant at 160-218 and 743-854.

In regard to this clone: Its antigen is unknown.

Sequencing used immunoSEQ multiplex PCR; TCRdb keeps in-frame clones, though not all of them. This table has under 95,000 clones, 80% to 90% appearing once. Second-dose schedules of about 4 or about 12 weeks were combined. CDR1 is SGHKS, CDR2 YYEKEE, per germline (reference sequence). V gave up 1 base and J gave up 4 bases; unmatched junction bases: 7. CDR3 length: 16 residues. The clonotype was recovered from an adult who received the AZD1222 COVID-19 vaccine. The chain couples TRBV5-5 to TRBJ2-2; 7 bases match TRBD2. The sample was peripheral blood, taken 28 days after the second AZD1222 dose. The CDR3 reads CASSLQIGLGTGELFF. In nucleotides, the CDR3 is TGTGCCAGCAGCTTGCAGATCGGACTAGGCACCGGGGAGCTGTTTTTT.